A single sample is the source of the 21 T cell receptor beta chains below, sequenced in a study of blood T cell repertoires in COVID-19 (dated by TCRdb to the early 2020s). Library preparation used the immunoSEQ multiplex PCR assay. TCRdb retrieved this table from immuneACCESS and kept in-frame rearrangements only. Not all clones are present; in checked studies, unresolved V genes account for under half, and no reason is known for the remainder. In all, the sample holds 130,000 to 150,000 clones, and about 89% of those were seen once. 35% to 40% of the sample belongs to the ten largest clones. Sequencing was performed on peripheral blood. The receptors stem from a man in his fifties who had recovered from COVID-19.

This clone was counted a few times. This sequence joins TRBV3-1 (or the pseudogene TRBV3-2) and TRBJ1-6; D unresolved. The CDR3 has 16 amino acids. Between the trimmed V and J ends, which lost 0 bases and 8 bases, there was a span of 14 bases. Germline V gene data show CDR1 as LGHDT and CDR2 as YNNKEL (reference sequence). The DNA for the CDR3 is TGTGCCAGCAGCCAAGATATGACCTCTAGGCATTCACCCCTCCACTTT. Its protein product is CASSQDMTSRHSPLHF.

The rearrangement joins TRBV5-6 to TRBJ2-1; TRBD2 agrees at 7 bases. Per the germline V gene, CDR1 is SGHDT and CDR2 is YYEEEE. The CDR3 contains 16 residues. V trimming: 1 base; J trimming: 8 bases; junction bases outside the gene matches: 12. The CDR3 coding sequence is TGTGCCAGCAGCTTGTCACTAGCGAGGAGTAGGTATGAGCAGTTCTTC. Its protein is CASSLSLARSRYEQFF.

V is TRBV11-3 and J is TRBJ2-3; D might be TRBD2 (6 bases). In germline, CDR1 is SGHNT, CDR2 YENEEA. This CDR3 spans 17 amino acids. Trimming removed 5 bases at V and 0 bases at J, with 18 bases between. The CDR3, as DNA: TGTGCCAGCAGCCCAGGGACGGGGCGGGGAAGCACAGATACGCAGTATTTT. Translating gives CASSPGTGRGSTDTQYF.

This clone was detected only a few times. The genes are TRBV27 and TRBJ1-6; D gene ambiguous. Between the trimmed V and J ends, which lost 5 bases and 7 bases, there was a span of 9 bases. Germline V gives CDR1 MNHEY, CDR2 SMNVEV (reference sequence). The CDR3 is made up of 13 amino acids. The CDR3 DNA sequence: TGTGCCAGCAGTCCTCGCGAAAATTCACCCCTCCACTTT. The encoded protein is CASSPRENSPLHF.

This clone was observed a handful of times. The chain uses TRBV6-1 and TRBJ2-7; no clear D gene. CDR3 length: 15 residues. CDR1 and CDR2 from the germline V gene are MNHNS and SASEGT. Between the trimmed V and J ends, which lost 3 bases and 3 bases, there was a span of 15 bases. The CDR3 nucleotides are TGTGCCAGCAGTGATTTCCCGGGTCGGAGCTACGAGCAGTACTTC. It codes for CASSDFPGRSYEQYF.

V and J are TRBV11-2 and TRBJ1-2; possible D gene TRBD1, 6 bases. The CDR3 consists of 14 residues. Germline CDR1 and CDR2: SGHAT and FQNNGV. The V gene lost 3 bases and the J gene lost 5 bases, with 13 bases spanning the gap. CDR3 nucleotides: TGTGCCAGCAGCTTGAACAGGGTTGGTTATGGCTACACCTTC. Translating it yields CASSLNRVGYGYTF.

The rearrangement joins TRBV6-5 to TRBJ1-1; no clear D. Germline CDR1 and CDR2: MNHEY and SVGAGI. The CDR3 is 12 amino acids. The ends were cut back, 4 bases at V and 3 bases at J, with 6 bases in the middle. The CDR3 reads CASSSSDTEAFF. In DNA form, the CDR3 reads TGTGCCAGCAGTTCCAGTGACACTGAAGCTTTCTTT.

The chain is built from TRBV4-1 and TRBJ1-4, with 8 bases lining up with TRBD1. The V and J ends lost 4 bases and 7 bases, in that order; junction bases with no gene match: 11. Per germline, CDR1 MGHRA and CDR2 YSYEKL. This CDR3 is 16 amino acids long. CDR3 in amino acids: CASSRLLGTGFEKLFF. The CDR3 bases are TGCGCCAGCAGCCGCCTATTGGGGACAGGTTTTGAAAAACTGTTTTTT.

This clone was observed once. This rearrangement joins TRBV2 to TRBJ1-2; D not certain. In germline, CDR1 is SNHLY, CDR2 FYNNEI. The CDR3 consists of 14 residues. V lost 7 bases, J lost 4 bases, and 16 bases lay in between. In DNA form, the CDR3 reads TGTGCCAGCACCGAAATTCGGAGAGGCTATGGCTACACCTTC. It specifies CASTEIRRGYGYTF.

The chain has TRBV25-1 and TRBJ2-3, with no clear D. This CDR3 contains 13 residues. Germline CDR1 and CDR2: MGHDK and SYGVNS. V was clipped by 3 bases and J by 4 bases, with 8 bases between them. CDR3 loop: CASSDHQSDTQYF. DNA of the CDR3: TGTGCCAGCAGTGACCATCAGTCAGATACGCAGTATTTT.

The chain combines TRBV19 with TRBJ1-1; D remains ambiguous. V lost 7 bases and J lost 0, with 12 bases in between. Germline V gene data show CDR1 as LNHDA and CDR2 as SQIVND (reference sequence). The CDR3 spans 14 residues. The CDR3 reads CASKLADMNTEAFF. The CDR3 DNA reads TGTGCCAGTAAGTTGGCAGACATGAACACTGAAGCTTTCTTT. The complete variable domain, with remaining parts taken from reference TRBV19 and TRBJ1-1, reads DGGITQSPKYLFRKEGQNVTLSCEQNLNHDAMYWYRQDPGQGLRLIYYSQIVNDFQKGDIAEGYSVSREKKESFPLTVTSAQKNPTAFYLCASKLADMNTEAFFGQGTRLTVV.

The chain links TRBV19 to TRBJ1-1; D remains ambiguous. Germline-derived CDR1 and CDR2 are LNHDA and SQIVND (reference sequence). CDR3 length equals 13 residues. Trimming stripped 7 bases from V and 3 bases from J, with 12 bases between. The CDR3 DNA sequence: TGTGCCAGTAATGCCCGGGTGGACACTGAAGCTTTCTTT. This gives the protein CASNARVDTEAFF.

This chain links TRBV5-1 with TRBJ1-4; the D gene is possibly TRBD1 (5 bases). V was cut by 1 base and J by 8 bases, with 12 bases left in between. CDR3 length: 14 amino acids. Germline CDR1 reads SGHRS; CDR2 reads YFSETQ. The CDR3 coding sequence is TGCGCCAGCAGCTTGAGGGGAGGCGAAGAAAAACTGTTTTTT. Translation gives CASSLRGGEEKLFF.

On this clone itself: At the DNA level, this CDR3 is encoded by other sequences in the same sample as well. The chain links TRBV5-4 to TRBJ1-1; 7 bases match TRBD1. The CDR3 loop spans 14 amino acids. Trimming at V came to 2 bases and at J to 2 bases, leaving 3 bases not matched to a gene. The germline gives CDR1 SGHNT, CDR2 YYREEE (reference sequence). CDR3 protein: CASSLDRANTEAFF. CDR3 nucleotides: TGTGCCAGCAGCTTAGACAGGGCCAACACTGAAGCTTTCTTT.

The chain joins TRBV13 to TRBJ2-7, with 14 bases identical to TRBD2. The CDR3 sequence is 18 residues long. With V trimmed by 4 bases and J by 7 bases, 15 bases remained unmatched. Germline V gene lookup returns CDR1 PRHDT and CDR2 FYEKMQ (reference sequence). CDR3 amino acids: CASSSETSGGASLGEQYF. The CDR3 DNA follows: TGTGCCAGCAGCTCAGAGACTAGCGGGGGGGCCTCCTTGGGTGAGCAGTACTTC.

This clone was seen just once. J is TRBJ2-2 and V is TRBV6-1, with TRBD2 as a possible D gene (6 bases). V was shortened by 0 bases and J by 0 bases, with 8 bases between the two germline ends. The CDR3 extends over 16 amino acids. Germline-derived CDR1 and CDR2 are MNHNS and SASEGT. As DNA, the CDR3 is TGTGCCAGCAGTGAAGCATGGGGGGCGAACACCGGGGAGCTGTTTTTT. It translates to CASSEAWGANTGELFF.

The rearrangement joins TRBV6-5 to TRBJ2-2, with D hard to call. The CDR3 sequence is 14 residues long. Deletions cut 2 bases from V and 1 base from J, with 5 bases between. The germline CDR1 and CDR2 sequences are MNHEY and SVGAGI. Here the CDR3 reads CASSYARNTGELFF. The DNA for the CDR3 is TGTGCCAGCAGTTACGCGAGGAACACCGGGGAGCTGTTTTTT.

The V gene is TRBV5-1, the J gene TRBJ2-7; 7 bases fit TRBD1. The CDR3 is 15 residues long. In germline, CDR1 is SGHRS, CDR2 YFSETQ. Trimming cost V 2 bases and J 5 bases; bases outside gene matches: 10. The CDR3 sequence is CASSFNDYRGHEQYF. CDR3 sequence (DNA): TGCGCCAGCAGCTTCAACGATTACAGGGGCCACGAGCAGTACTTC.

The CDR3 is CASSRINRVSDTEAFF. In DNA, the CDR3 is TGTGCCAGCAGCCGAATCAACAGGGTCTCTGACACTGAAGCTTTCTTT. The genes are TRBV27 and TRBJ1-1, with D perhaps matching TRBD1 (6 bases). V lost 6 bases, J lost 3 bases, and 20 bases lay in between. The CDR3 runs to 16 residues. In germline, CDR1 is MNHEY, CDR2 SMNVEV (reference sequence).

This sequence joins TRBV2 and TRBJ2-5; TRBD1 matches at 7 bases. Germline lookup yields CDR1 SNHLY and CDR2 FYNNEI. V trimming: 4 bases; J trimming: 2 bases; junction bases outside the gene matches: 10. This CDR3 contains 16 residues. The CDR3 DNA reads TGTGCCAGCAGTGTGGTCCCGGGACAGCAGCAAGAGACCCAGTACTTC. Its protein is CASSVVPGQQQETQYF.

CDR3 loop: CASSIYPGQTYEQYF. CDR3 nucleotide sequence: TGTGCCAGTAGTATATACCCGGGACAGACATACGAGCAGTACTTC. This chain links TRBV19 with TRBJ2-7; 7 bases align to TRBD1. After removal of 2 bases from V and 4 bases from J, the junction contained 8 bases not matched to a gene. The CDR3 is 15 amino acids. The germline V gene has CDR1 LNHDA and CDR2 SQIVND (reference sequence).